The 8 T cell receptor beta chains in this list originate from one sample, sequenced in a study of cytomegalovirus exposure and HLA in healthy donors. PCR was performed using 60 Vbeta and 13 Jbeta primers. TCRdb keeps only in-frame clones here, not all; method: immunoSEQ multiplex PCR. Of under 70,000 clones listed, approximately 71% were seen once; the top ten hold 30% to 35%. Sequences were obtained from PBMCs. The receptor set was obtained from a man aged 40-55 years in good health and CMV-seropositive.

The chain employs TRBV4-2 and TRBJ2-1; 8 bases fit TRBD2. The V gene end was trimmed by 0 bases and the J gene end by 2 bases; junction bases not matched to a gene: 6. CDR1 is LGHNA and CDR2 is YNFKEQ in the germline V gene. The CDR3 totals 17 residues. The CDR3 reads CASSQDPAGGTYNEQFF. CDR3 nucleotides: TGTGCCAGCAGCCAAGATCCGGCGGGGGGTACCTACAATGAGCAGTTCTTC.

The rearrangement links TRBV4-1 to TRBJ2-2; no clear D gene. Germline V gene lookup returns CDR1 MGHRA and CDR2 YSYEKL. CDR3 length equals 15 residues. Trimming cost V 3 bases and J 4 bases, with 12 bases left between them. DNA of the CDR3: TGCGCCAGCAGCCACGAATTAACGAGCACCGGGGAGCTGTTTTTT. Translated: CASSHELTSTGELFF.

With regard to this clone: One end of the junction does not line up with germline, which may come from a read error. This sequence joins TRBV19 and TRBJ1-1; D uncertain. In germline, CDR1 is LNHDA, CDR2 SQIVND (reference sequence). The length of the CDR3 is 13 residues. CDR3 region: CASSLDPNTEAFF. CDR3 bases: TGTGCCAGTAGTTTAGACCCTAACACTGAAGCTTTCTTT.

CDR3 protein: CASKASTDTQYF. CDR3 bases: TGTGCCAGCAAAGCGAGTACAGATACGCAGTATTTT. V gene TRBV27 combines with J gene TRBJ2-3; D not certain. CDR3 length: 12 residues. V gave up 7 bases and J gave up 3 bases, with 8 bases separating them. Germline V gives CDR1 MNHEY, CDR2 SMNVEV (reference sequence).

This chain uses TRBV9 with TRBJ2-3, with 12 bases aligning to TRBD2. CDR1 and CDR2 from the germline V gene are SGDLS and YYNGEE. This CDR3 spans 18 amino acids. V was clipped by 0 bases and J by 5 bases; unmatched bases: 10. CDR3 in DNA: TGTGCCAGCAGCGTAGCTCTGGCTAGCGGGGGGGCGAGAGATACGCAGTATTTT. It encodes CASSVALASGGARDTQYF.

CDR3 loop: CASSPMGTDYGYTF. In nucleotides, the CDR3 is TGTGCCAGCAGTCCAATGGGGACAGACTATGGCTACACCTTC. The chain couples TRBV25-1 to TRBJ1-2; 7 bases are a match to TRBD1. CDR1 and CDR2 (germline): MGHDK, SYGVNS. The CDR3 has 14 residues. V was clipped by 5 bases and J by 3 bases; unmatched bases: 6.

This clone was seen only a few times. This chain uses TRBV19 with TRBJ1-6; maybe TRBD1 (6 bases). Trimming removed 7 bases at V and 2 bases at J, with 12 bases between. CDR1 and CDR2 (germline): LNHDA, SQIVND (reference sequence). This CDR3 is 15 amino acids long. In DNA, the CDR3 is TGTGCCAGTACCATGAAGGGGGCCTATAATTCACCCCTCCACTTT. Protein sequence: CASTMKGAYNSPLHF. The variable domain in full, completed from reference TRBV19 and TRBJ1-6, reads DGGITQSPKYLFRKEGQNVTLSCEQNLNHDAMYWYRQDPGQGLRLIYYSQIVNDFQKGDIAEGYSVSREKKESFPLTVTSAQKNPTAFYLCASTMKGAYNSPLHFGNGTRLTVT.

The genes are TRBV9 and TRBJ2-5; TRBD1 aligns across 10 bases. CDR1 is SGDLS, CDR2 YYNGEE, per germline. The CDR3 has 16 amino acids. With 4 bases clipped from V and 4 bases from J, the junction kept 10 bases outside the gene matches. The CDR3 protein is CASSIRGGQGLETQYF. CDR3 DNA: TGTGCCAGCAGCATTAGGGGGGGACAGGGGCTAGAGACCCAGTACTTC.